This TCR beta chain emerged from a study of blood T cell repertoires in COVID-19. The method was immunoSEQ multiplex PCR; TCRdb's version includes in-frame clones alone and lacks a portion of them. Of over 120,000 clones listed, about 88% are singletons. Germline assignment: CDR1 SGHTA and CDR2 FQGNSA. CDR3 length: 14 amino acids. Between the trimmed V and J ends, which lost 3 bases and 2 bases, there was a span of 9 bases. This clone occurred once. The genes are TRBV7-2 and TRBJ2-3, with D possibly matching TRBD2 (6 bases). The clonotype was recovered from a human donor with acute or convalescent COVID-19. The donor label of this sample is uncertain. Sequencing was performed on peripheral blood. This chain's CDR3 is CASSFSGYTDTQYF. The CDR3 DNA sequence: TGTGCCAGCAGCTTTAGCGGATACACAGATACGCAGTATTTT.